This T cell receptor beta chain was identified in a study of cytomegalovirus exposure and HLA in healthy donors. Across the whole study: The study placed around 85% of its 350 to 400 genotyped donors in the Caucasian-associated ancestry cluster.

Whole-study findings and limits: Researchers catalogued roughly 170 TCR beta chains as cytomegalovirus-associated. When the data were analyzed later, several of the most significant clusters appeared to be linked to common viral pathogens.

CDR1 and CDR2 (germline): SGHAT, FQNNGV. Trimming left V 1 base short and J 3 bases short, with 7 bases between. The CDR3 loop spans 13 amino acids. Each of the donors was a healthy bone marrow donor. With respect to this clone: Its antigen is currently unknown.

Primers for the PCR totalled 60 Vbeta and 13 Jbeta. The repertoire was sequenced with immunoSEQ multiplex PCR; TCRdb's copy has only in-frame clones and lacks some. The sample lists approximately 150,000 clones; roughly 80% were seen once. The chain uses TRBV11-2 and TRBJ2-7; D not resolved. The source is a female donor in good health and CMV-seronegative. Sequencing input: PBMCs. CDR3 sequence (DNA): TGTGCCAGCAGCTTAGGAGGCATCTACGAGCAGTACTTC. This sequence encodes CASSLGGIYEQYF.